One and the same sample provided the 17 T cell receptor beta chains below, sequenced in a study of shared clonotypes between healthy human individuals. Naive CD8 isolation took CD45RO-negative cells positively selected for CCR7 and excluded terminally differentiated effector memory CD45RA+ cells. The method was immunoSEQ multiplex PCR; TCRdb's version includes in-frame clones alone and lacks a portion of them. This sample yields over 750,000 clones, of which 95% to 97% are seen a single time; around 0.25% belongs to the top ten. The sequenced sample was naive CD8+ T cells sorted from blood. The receptors stem from a man aged 30-40 years in good health.

The chain has TRBV5-6 and TRBJ2-5; TRBD2 aligns across 7 bases. CDR1 and CDR2 (germline): SGHDT, YYEEEE. V was pared by 1 base and J by 0 bases, with 6 bases of the junction left unmatched. The CDR3 runs 16 residues. The CDR3 DNA sequence: TGTGCCAGCAGCTTGAGGCGGGAGAGGTACCAAGAGACCCAGTACTTC. Its protein product is CASSLRRERYQETQYF.

This rearrangement joins TRBV5-4 to TRBJ2-3; D is perhaps TRBD2 (6 bases). The germline V gene has CDR1 SGHNT and CDR2 YYREEE (reference sequence). The V end lost 7 bases, the J end lost 1 base, and 13 bases lay between the germline ends. This CDR3 has 14 residues. The CDR3 nucleotides read TGTGCCAGCGCGGACTACCTCCGCACAGATACGCAGTATTTT. It specifies CASADYLRTDTQYF.

The chain uses TRBV19 and TRBJ1-2; unclear D gene. The CDR3 is 16 amino acids. From germline, CDR1 is LNHDA and CDR2 SQIVND (reference sequence). Deletions cut 0 bases from V and 3 bases from J, with 14 bases between. As DNA, the CDR3 is TGTGCCAGTAGTATAGACGTCGGCAGCTCCTACTATGGCTACACCTTC. Translation gives CASSIDVGSSYYGYTF.

The chain couples TRBV7-8 to TRBJ1-1; D gene uncertain. This CDR3 is built from 17 residues. Germline V gene data show CDR1 as SGHVS and CDR2 as FQNEAQ. The V end was cut by 0 bases, the J end by 6 bases, with 20 bases between. CDR3 in DNA: TGTGCCAGCAGCTTAGCTCGAGTGGCGTCGGGAGGTCCTGAAGCTTTCTTT. Its protein product is CASSLARVASGGPEAFF.

This chain links TRBV19 with TRBJ2-1; no clear D. This CDR3 comprises 15 residues. V was trimmed by 5 bases and J by 4 bases, leaving 15 bases between them. Germline values: CDR1 LNHDA, CDR2 SQIVND (reference sequence). CDR3 sequence (DNA): TGTGCCAGTAGTCTGATTATGACGAGTTACAATGAGCAGTTCTTC. Its translation is CASSLIMTSYNEQFF.

The rearrangement links TRBV5-1 to TRBJ2-5; D is possibly TRBD2 (6 bases). The germline V gene has CDR1 SGHRS and CDR2 YFSETQ. This CDR3 has 24 amino acids. V shed 0 bases and J shed 0 bases, with 36 bases lying between them. CDR3 protein: CASSLERGDSWSAASPKYQETQYF. The CDR3 bases are TGCGCCAGCAGCTTGGAGAGAGGGGACTCATGGTCCGCGGCATCACCAAAGTACCAAGAGACCCAGTACTTC. The variable domain in full, completed from reference TRBV5-1 and TRBJ2-5, reads KAGVTQTPRYLIKTRGQQVTLSCSPISGHRSVSWYQQTPGQGLQFLFEYFSETQRNKGNFPGRFSGRQFSNSRSEMNVSTLELGDSALYLCASSLERGDSWSAASPKYQETQYFGPGTRLLVL.

The gene calls are TRBV11-3 and TRBJ2-5; 9 nucleotides agree with TRBD2. After removal of 4 bases from V and 5 bases from J, the junction contained 8 bases not matched to a gene. The CDR3 length is 15 residues. CDR1 is SGHNT, CDR2 YENEEA, per germline. The CDR3 reads CASSSAGTSYETQYF. The CDR3 nucleotides are TGTGCCAGCAGCTCCGCCGGGACTAGCTATGAGACCCAGTACTTC.

The chain carries TRBV2 and TRBJ2-7; 14 nucleotides agree with TRBD2. CDR3 length equals 21 residues. The V and J ends lost 7 bases and 3 bases, in that order; junction bases with no gene match: 23. The V gene's germline CDR1 is SNHLY and CDR2 FYNNEI. CDR3 sequence reads: CASKNSPYGGTSGSVGYEQYF. CDR3 sequence (DNA): TGTGCCAGCAAGAATTCACCTTACGGAGGGACTAGCGGGAGCGTCGGCTACGAGCAGTACTTC.

The chain is built from TRBV7-9 and TRBJ2-5, with TRBD2 identical over 7 bases. This CDR3 region has 14 residues. The germline V gene has CDR1 SEHNR and CDR2 FQNEAQ (reference sequence). The junction had 9 bases not matched to a gene; V was cut back by 8 bases and J by 3 bases. CDR3 coding DNA: TGTGCCAGCGGAGGAGATGGGAGGGAAGAGACCCAGTACTTC. This encodes CASGGDGREETQYF. The variable domain in full, completed from reference TRBV7-9 and TRBJ2-5, reads DTGVSQNPRHKITKRGQNVTFRCDPISEHNRLYWYRQTLGQGPEFLTYFQNEAQLEKSRLLSDRFSAERPKGSFSTLEIQRTEQGDSAMYLCASGGDGREETQYFGPGTRLLVL.

CDR3 nucleotides: TGTGCCAGCAGCGTCGGGGCAAGCTCCTACAATGAGCAGTTCTTC. It is translated as CASSVGASSYNEQFF. The gene calls are TRBV5-4 and TRBJ2-1, with D perhaps being TRBD1 or TRBD2 (5 bases each). Trimming took off 4 bases at V and 0 bases at J, with 11 bases between the two ends. The CDR3 spans 15 residues. The germline V gene has CDR1 SGHNT and CDR2 YYREEE (reference sequence).

The chain carries TRBV15 and TRBJ2-7; D gene unclear. The CDR3 length is 15 residues. Between the trimmed V and J ends, which lost 0 bases and 0 bases, there was a span of 9 bases. Germline V gives CDR1 LNHNV, CDR2 YYDKDF (reference sequence). The DNA of the CDR3 is TGTGCCACCAGCAGAGATGGGCTGTACTCCTACGAGCAGTACTTC. Translation: CATSRDGLYSYEQYF.

J is TRBJ1-2 and V is TRBV2; possibly TRBD1 for D (6 bases). V lost 7 bases, J lost 7 bases, and 13 bases lay in between. The germline gives CDR1 SNHLY, CDR2 FYNNEI. The CDR3 totals 12 residues. The DNA of the CDR3 is TGTGCCAGCAATGAGGGGGAAGTTGGCTACACCTTC. Protein sequence: CASNEGEVGYTF.

This clone was detected only once. The V call is TRBV5-1, the J call TRBJ2-5; TRBD1 aligns across 9 bases. This CDR3 is built from 15 residues. Germline loops: CDR1 SGHRS, CDR2 YFSETQ. J lost 5 bases, V lost 4 bases, and 9 bases had no gene match. The CDR3 nucleotides read TGCGCCAGCAGCCCCGGGACAGGGCATTGGGAGACCCAGTACTTC. Its translation: CASSPGTGHWETQYF.

The chain recombines TRBV5-4 with TRBJ1-2, with TRBD1 identical over 10 bases. The CDR3 is 16 amino acids. The J segment lost 5 bases and the V segment lost 4 bases, leaving 11 bases of the junction unmatched. Germline CDR1 reads SGHNT; CDR2 reads YYREEE (reference sequence). The CDR3 reads CASSTSPGTGEYGYTF. The CDR3 nucleotides read TGTGCCAGCAGCACAAGCCCCGGGACAGGGGAATATGGCTACACCTTC.

This clone showed up just once. The chain couples TRBV2 to TRBJ2-1; 15 bases align to TRBD2. This CDR3 region has 15 residues. V trimming: 2 bases; J trimming: 8 bases; junction bases outside the gene matches: 1. The germline V gene has CDR1 SNHLY and CDR2 FYNNEI. The CDR3 region is CASSERTSGRDEQFF. The CDR3 nucleotides are TGTGCCAGCAGTGAACGGACTAGCGGGAGGGATGAGCAGTTCTTC. Drawing the rest from reference TRBV2 and TRBJ2-1, the complete variable domain is EPEVTQTPSHQVTQMGQEVILRCVPISNHLYFYWYRQILGQKVEFLVSFYNNEISEKSEIFDDQFSVERPDGSNFTLKIRSTKLEDSAMYFCASSERTSGRDEQFFGPGTRLTVL.

For the CDR3, the DNA is TGCAGCGTTGTAGGAGGGACTAGCGGGAGGATCTACAATGAGCAGTTCTTC. Protein sequence: CSVVGGTSGRIYNEQFF. The chain joins TRBV29-1 to TRBJ2-1, with 15 bases lining up with TRBD2. Germline V gives CDR1 SQVTM, CDR2 ANQGSEA. The CDR3 totals 17 residues. V gave up 4 bases and J gave up 3 bases; unmatched junction bases: 7.

This clone has only one observation. The genes are TRBV7-6 and TRBJ1-4; D is possibly TRBD1 (5 bases). The V gene's germline CDR1 is SGHVS and CDR2 FNYEAQ. This CDR3 is built from 15 residues. V was shortened by 5 bases and J by 4 bases, with 14 bases between the two germline ends. CDR3: CASSASGGFNEKLFF. DNA of the CDR3: TGTGCCAGCAGCGCAAGTGGGGGGTTTAATGAAAAACTGTTTTTT.